The clone carrying this TCR beta chain came up a few times. Its antigen is still unknown. 5'RACE primed from the constant segment yielded TCR alpha and TCR beta cDNA libraries bearing sample barcodes and UMIs. One entry per CDR3 protein results from TCRdb running MiXCR on the 5' RACE reads. In the table there are about 540,000 distinct CDR3 sequences, about a fifth of which are singletons. The sample is drawn from a study of T-cell memory formation after mild COVID-19. The CDR3 length is 14 residues. The junction had 8 bases not matched to a gene; V was cut back by 6 bases and J by 4 bases. Germline V gene data show CDR1 as SNHLY and CDR2 as FYNNEI. The study, taken as a whole, reports: Some clones that responded turned up in pre-infection memory, which suggests that cross-reactive memory joined in. CD4+ clones that contracted lay mainly in CM and EM; CD8+ ones lay in EMRA.

What was sequenced was PBMCs or a T cell subset sorted from them (not recorded which). This TCR derives from an adult woman who had mild COVID-19 (a few samples of this study predate the infection). Cell type and time point are not known. The chain recombines TRBV2 with TRBJ1-2, with 7 bases fitting TRBD1. The CDR3 DNA is TGTGCCAGCAGCCTGACAGGGCTCAGCTATGGCTACACCTTC. This gives the protein CASSLTGLSYGYTF.